The 22 T cell receptor beta chains below all came from one sample that was sequenced in a study of CD8 T cells in ankylosing spondylitis. TCRdb reanalysed the 5' RACE reads using MiXCR and keeps one entry per CDR3 protein. This table has some 250,000 distinct CDR3 sequences, roughly a quarter appearing once. Sequenced: blood, either unsorted or a sorted T cell fraction (not recorded which). Receptor source: a male donor with ankylosing spondylitis or in good health (not recorded which).

The chain employs TRBV27 and TRBJ1-6, with TRBD1 matching over 9 bases. V shed 0 bases, J shed 6 bases, and the junction held 3 bases outside the gene matches. Germline V lookup: CDR1 MNHEY, CDR2 SMNVEV (reference sequence). CDR3 size: 16 residues. The DNA of the CDR3 is TGTGCCAGCAGTTTATCTGGGGGACAGGGTAATTCACCCCTCCACTTT. The encoded protein is CASSLSGGQGNSPLHF.

This clonotype was counted at least ten times. The genes are TRBV12-3 or TRBV12-4 and TRBJ2-4, with 7 bases that match TRBD1. The J segment lost 0 bases and the V segment lost 5 bases, leaving 4 bases of the junction unmatched. The CDR3 is 15 amino acids. CDR3 coding DNA: TGTGCCAGCAGTCAGACAGGGCTAGCCAAAAACATTCAGTACTTC. This gives the protein CASSQTGLAKNIQYF.

This clonotype was observed a handful of times. The chain combines TRBV5-1 with TRBJ2-1; D is unresolved. Germline CDR1 reads SGHRS; CDR2 reads YFSETQ. The V end lost 4 bases, the J end lost 5 bases, and 10 bases lay between the germline ends. The CDR3 consists of 13 residues. CDR3 bases: TGCGCCAGCAGCCCAGACCCAAACAATGAGCAGTTCTTC. Residues: CASSPDPNNEQFF.

This clonotype came up a few times. The V call is TRBV10-3, the J call TRBJ1-1, with D uncertain. The germline CDR1 and CDR2 sequences are ENHRY and SYGVKD. The V and J ends lost 4 bases and 1 base respectively, with 10 bases between them. The CDR3 is 14 amino acids. The CDR3 here is CAISGTGENTEAFF. For the CDR3, the DNA is TGTGCCATCAGTGGGACTGGGGAGAACACTGAAGCTTTCTTT.

This clonotype came up many times. The V call is TRBV12-3 or TRBV12-4, the J call TRBJ1-5; D possibly corresponds to TRBD1 (6 bases). The CDR3 spans 15 residues. Trimming stripped 5 bases from V and 1 base from J, with 12 bases between. For the CDR3, the DNA is TGTGCCAGCAGTCCCAGGGGATTGAGCAATCAGCCCCAGCATTTT. Translating it yields CASSPRGLSNQPQHF.

The chain recombines TRBV29-1 with TRBJ2-7; 8 bases agree with TRBD1. This CDR3 contains 16 residues. Germline trimming cut 6 bases from V and 6 bases from J; bases unmatched to any gene: 19. Germline V lookup: CDR1 SQVTM, CDR2 ANQGSEA. The CDR3 region is CSVSYRYDRGTTEQYF. Here the CDR3 DNA reads TGCAGCGTATCTTATAGGTACGACAGGGGTACGACCGAGCAGTACTTC.

This clonotype has a count of ten or more. This chain connects TRBV10-3 to TRBJ2-7; 10 positions match TRBD1. The CDR3 spans 14 residues. Trimming cost V 4 bases and J 6 bases; bases outside gene matches: 6. Germline lookup yields CDR1 ENHRY and CDR2 SYGVKD. The CDR3 sequence: CAISGGQGEVEQYF. For the CDR3, the DNA is TGTGCCATCAGTGGAGGACAGGGGGAGGTCGAGCAGTACTTC.

The chain has TRBV2 and TRBJ2-3, with 8 bases that match TRBD2. Germline loops: CDR1 SNHLY, CDR2 FYNNEI. The CDR3 loop spans 15 amino acids. J was trimmed by 2 bases and V by 6 bases; bases with no gene match: 7. CDR3 residues: CASSLRGGTTDTQYF. For the CDR3, the DNA is TGTGCCAGCAGCCTCCGGGGGGGGACCACAGATACGCAGTATTTT.

J is TRBJ2-3 and V is TRBV20-1, with 9 bases aligning to TRBD1. The CDR3 is made up of 15 amino acids. V dropped 4 bases and J dropped 3; count of bases not matched to a gene: 8. The germline V gene encodes CDR1 DFQATT and CDR2 SNEGSKA (reference sequence). The CDR3 protein is CSAMSGTGFTDTQYF. The CDR3 bases are TGCAGTGCTATGTCCGGGACAGGGTTTACAGATACGCAGTATTTT.

V and J are TRBV20-1 and TRBJ2-5, with 7 positions matching TRBD1. V was clipped by 5 bases and J by 2 bases; unmatched bases: 8. The CDR3 sequence is 14 residues long. The V gene's germline CDR1 is DFQATT and CDR2 SNEGSKA (reference sequence). Here the CDR3 reads CSAVNRDRQETQYF. The DNA for the CDR3 is TGCAGTGCTGTAAACCGGGACAGACAAGAGACCCAGTACTTC.

This clonotype was found many times. The J gene is TRBJ2-1, the V gene TRBV12-3 or TRBV12-4; D remains unclear. The ends were cut back, 3 bases at V and 5 bases at J, with 2 bases in the middle. There are 11 residues in the CDR3. The CDR3 DNA sequence: TGTGCCAGCAGTTTCGACAATGAGCAGTTCTTC. As protein: CASSFDNEQFF.

In this sample, this clonotype turned up a few times. This sequence joins TRBV20-1 and TRBJ2-7, with TRBD2 matching over 10 bases. This CDR3 is built from 15 residues. V was clipped by 5 bases and J by 9 bases; unmatched bases: 16. Looked up from germline, CDR1 is DFQATT and CDR2 is SNEGSKA (reference sequence). The CDR3 loop reads CSAPDHSGTSEVQYF. The CDR3, as DNA: TGCAGTGCTCCCGATCATTCCGGGACTAGCGAGGTGCAGTACTTC.

The V and J genes are TRBV3-1 and TRBJ2-7; the match to TRBD2 covers 7 bases. Germline assignment: CDR1 LGHDT and CDR2 YNNKEL (reference sequence). CDR3 length: 18 amino acids. Trimming cost V 0 bases and J 3 bases; bases outside gene matches: 14. The CDR3 coding sequence is TGTGCCAGCAGCCAAGAGGGTCGCCGGGGGGATAAATTCTACGAGCAGTACTTC. Residues: CASSQEGRRGDKFYEQYF.

V is TRBV2 and J is TRBJ1-1; no clear D. CDR1 SNHLY and CDR2 FYNNEI come from the germline V gene. Between the trimmed V and J ends, which lost 3 bases and 5 bases, there was a span of 10 bases. The CDR3 length is 13 residues. For the CDR3, the DNA is TGTGCCAGCAGTGAGGGCACGCGTACTGAAGCTTTCTTT. It translates to CASSEGTRTEAFF.

CDR3 region: CSAGTSGLYNEQFF. The CDR3 DNA sequence: TGCAGTGCCGGGACTAGCGGTTTGTACAATGAGCAGTTCTTC. The J gene is TRBJ2-1, the V gene TRBV20-1; 11 bases are shared with TRBD2. Germline lookup yields CDR1 DFQATT and CDR2 SNEGSKA (reference sequence). The CDR3 covers 14 residues. J lost 4 bases, V lost 6 bases, and 5 bases had no gene match.

DNA for the CDR3: TGTGCCAGCAGCCTGGACGGACGCTATGGCTACACCTTC. Protein product: CASSLDGRYGYTF. The chain combines TRBV11-2 with TRBJ1-2; D is undetermined. This CDR3 has 13 amino acids. Trimming left V 5 bases short and J 4 bases short, with 11 bases between. Germline V gene lookup returns CDR1 SGHAT and CDR2 FQNNGV.

Many counts were recorded for this clonotype. The chain recombines TRBV5-1 with TRBJ2-1, with 7 bases matching TRBD2. This CDR3 contains 15 residues. CDR1 is SGHRS and CDR2 is YFSETQ in the germline V gene. V lost 0 bases and J lost 3; bases outside the gene matches: 3. CDR3 sequence (DNA): TGCGCCAGCAGCTTGGTGGGGGGGGACTACAATGAGCAGTTCTTC. Protein product: CASSLVGGDYNEQFF.

Comments on this clonotype: At one end the junction does not follow the germline gene, possibly because of a read error. This chain links TRBV20-1 with TRBJ2-3, with 11 nucleotides matching TRBD2. The CDR3 is 15 residues long. CDR1 is DFQATT, CDR2 SNEGSKA, per germline (reference sequence). This CDR3 reads CSSSGGNRVPDTQYF. The CDR3 nucleotides are TGCAGTTCTAGCGGGGGGAACCGGGTACCAGATACGCAGTATTTT.

The gene calls are TRBV15 and TRBJ2-1; TRBD1 is a possible D gene (5 bases). The CDR3 is 14 amino acids. Germline CDR1 reads LNHNV; CDR2 reads YYDKDF (reference sequence). Trimming stripped 2 bases from V and 0 bases from J, with 5 bases between. This CDR3 is CATSRQGSYNEQFF. The DNA for the CDR3 is TGTGCCACCAGCAGACAGGGCTCCTACAATGAGCAGTTCTTC.

As for this clonotype: The junction departs from germline at one end; a sequencing error may be responsible. The V and J genes are TRBV6-1 and TRBJ1-2; D is unclear. The germline V gene has CDR1 MNHNS and CDR2 SASEGT. The CDR3 extends over 12 amino acids. CDR3 in amino acids: CASSAPGPLTIF. The CDR3 DNA reads as TGTGCCAGCAGTGCCCCAGGACCGCTCACTATCTTC.

On this clonotype: A single base separates this from a much larger clone, so it may be a read error. The chain has TRBV29-1 and TRBJ2-2; 9 nucleotides line up with TRBD2. The CDR3 runs 15 residues. V was clipped by 6 bases and J by 9 bases; unmatched bases: 14. Germline V gives CDR1 SQVTM, CDR2 ANQGSEA. CDR3 sequence (DNA): TGCAGCGTCCCCCCAGCGGGGGGACGTGTCAGGGAGCTGTTTTTT. It yields the protein CSVPPAGGRVRELFF.

This clonotype was seen more than once but under ten times. The chain joins TRBV11-2 to TRBJ2-5; perhaps D is TRBD1 or TRBD2 (5 bases each). The CDR3 runs 14 residues. Trimming pared 5 bases from V and 5 bases from J, leaving 15 bases between. The germline V gene encodes CDR1 SGHAT and CDR2 FQNNGV. In DNA form, the CDR3 reads TGTGCCAGCAGCCACGGGACGGATAGGGAGACCCAGTACTTC. The encoded protein is CASSHGTDRETQYF. The full variable domain, rest sourced from reference TRBV11-2 and TRBJ2-5, is EAGVAQSPRYKIIEKRQSVAFWCNPISGHATLYWYQQILGQGPKLLIQFQNNGVVDDSQLPKDRFSAERLKGVDSTLKIQPAKLEDSAVYLCASSHGTDRETQYFGPGTRLLVL.